This record concerns one T cell receptor (beta chain) sequence. Its target antigen remains unknown. No per-base quality is available; no much larger clone lies one base away. TCR cDNA was made using 5'RACE template switching, a step that added a universal primer site and unique molecular identifiers. cDNA synthesis was primed from both the TCR alpha and TCR beta constant segments. Libraries were amplified in two PCR steps, with sample barcodes and sequencing adapters added in the second step. Sequencing of libraries was performed on Illumina HiSeq 2500 (2x100 bp) or NovaSeq (2x150 bp). The study's own analysis went as follows. MIGEC handled demultiplexing of reads and collapsing into UMI consensus sequences, while MiXCR performed V(D)J alignment. Clonotypes responding to the vaccine were identified with edgeR on replicate PBMC samples, with the criteria of FDR below 0.01 and a log2 fold change above 5 up to day 15. CD4 or CD8 identity was assigned to each bulk clonotype according to whether the clonotype was present at higher abundance in the sequenced CD4 repertoire or the sequenced CD8 repertoire. The public sequencing data were trimmed at Q25 with fastp and processed into clonotypes with MiXCR by TCRdb, which kept only in-frame beta chains. When rows share a CDR3 protein, they turn into one entry using the most common DNA and genes. TCRdb assigned the V and J calls; the authors' analysis was not used. This sample holds 200,000 to 250,000 distinct CDR3 sequences; 6% to 7.5% were observed only once. More than 0.8% of the sample rests with the top ten.

This sample is drawn from a study of T cells after yellow fever vaccination (dated 2019 in TCRdb). With respect to the entire study: The SMART-Seq v4 Ultra Low Input RNA kit was used to prepare libraries from fractions with low cell numbers. To follow T-cell clones before and after primary and booster YFV17D yellow fever vaccination, bulk TCR alpha and beta repertoires were sequenced over time. Two healthy male donors, one aged 18 to 30 and one aged 30 to 40 years, were included in the cohort. Blood was collected at multiple timepoints before and after primary and secondary immunization, and bulk PBMC replicates and cell subsets were isolated. Points the paper makes about the study in general: Computational filtering was required because FACS-sorted repertoires could contain abundant contaminating clonotypes from the bulk population. Compared with the primary T-cell response, the secondary T-cell response was faster but weaker, reaching its peak on day 5 rather than on day 15. Most clones expanded after primary vaccination were re-detected after the booster (almost 97% of CD4 and 88% of CD8), suggesting broad memory maintenance. Only a couple of donors were included in the study, so the extent to which the findings can be generalized is limited. A small fraction of clonotypes showed up in both the CD4 and CD8 compartments, probably as a result of convergent recombination.

The treatment or condition label, read with the paper, signifies: live attenuated yellow fever vaccine strain. A standard Ficoll-Paque protocol was used to isolate PBMCs from peripheral blood. Dynabeads CD4 and CD8 positive selection kits were used to isolate CD4 and CD8 T-cell fractions. TriZol was used to extract RNA from bulk PBMCs, from CD4 and CD8 fractions, and from dextramer-positive and dextramer-negative fractions. The material sequenced was CD4+ T cells sorted from PBMCs, taken 15 days after the yellow fever booster vaccination. This clonotype was sampled from a young man who received the YFV17D yellow fever vaccine.

In nucleotide form, the sequence is TGTGCCAGTCGTCCGAGGGACAGGCCCACAGATACGCAGTATTTT. Translated, it reads CASRPRDRPTDTQYF. This chain joins TRBV19 to TRBJ2-3; 8 bases in between match TRBD1. At the junction V is shortened by 8 bases and J by 2 bases; bases outside the gene matches: 9. Taken from the germline V gene (reference sequence), the CDR1 and CDR2 loops are LNHDA and SQIVND. Measured from the cysteine to the phenylalanine, the CDR3 is 15 residues long. Only the CDR3 DNA is retained, 45 bases long and in frame from the first base.